This T cell receptor (beta chain) is drawn from a study of blood T cell repertoires in COVID-19. At the level of the study: Acute and convalescent COVID-19 samples came from the United States, Italy and Spain. T cells, B-cell-depleted T cells, or PBMCs supplied cDNA or gDNA.

V lost 3 bases and J lost 6, with 11 bases in between. The germline gives CDR1 MNHEY, CDR2 SMNVEV (reference sequence). CDR3 size: 14 residues. Study processing details: Estimated nucleated cell counts came from reference gene primer amplification. TCRdb keeps only in-frame clones here, not all; method: immunoSEQ multiplex PCR. For V, J and clone size, that table is used; D and trimming come from the DNA. The sample lists approximately 170,000 clones; approximately 87% were seen once. The sequenced sample consisted of peripheral blood. The chain carries TRBV27 and TRBJ1-4; possible D gene TRBD1, 5 bases. The clonotype was recovered from a woman in her sixties or seventies with acute or convalescent COVID-19. The CDR3 DNA is TGTGCCAGCAGTTTTTCAGGGTTCGATGAAAAACTGTTTTTT. This codes for CASSFSGFDEKLFF. The complete variable domain, with remaining parts taken from reference TRBV27 and TRBJ1-4, reads EAQVTQNPRYLITVTGKKLTVTCSQNMNHEYMSWYRQDPGLGLRQIYYSMNVEVTDKGDVPEGYKVSRKEKRNFPLILESPSPNQTSLYFCASSFSGFDEKLFFGSGTQLSVL.